This T cell receptor (beta chain) was recovered during a study of T cell clones after liver transplantation. A few counts support this clone. TCRdb's table, derived via immunoSEQ multiplex PCR, lists solely in-frame clones and lacks some. The sample carries 20,000 to 30,000 clones, around 63% recorded once. CDR1 is SGHTA, CDR2 FQGNSA, per germline. The CDR3 is made up of 15 amino acids. V dropped 6 bases and J dropped 0 bases, with 13 bases sitting between them. The rearrangement links TRBV7-2 to TRBJ2-3, with D hard to call. The receptor's source is a human donor who received a liver transplant. Sequences were derived from CD4+ T cells from blood, sampled before liver transplant. Written as DNA, the CDR3 is TGTGCCAGCAGTTATGACTCGGCTAGCACAGATACGCAGTATTTT. Translated, it gives CASSYDSASTDTQYF.